This T cell receptor beta chain was documented in a study of response to subunit inactivated influenza vaccine. Findings of the study overall: There was a suggestion from the authors that each seasonal influenza vaccination recruits few new T cells.

The table lists this clonotype with a few counts. Its antigen is undetermined. TCRdb used MiXCR to reprocess the RT-PCR reads, holding one entry per CDR3 protein. The sample gives hundreds of thousands of distinct CDR3 sequences, 12% to 15% of which show up once; 6.5% to 8% is in the top ten. Here the sequenced sample was PBMCs from blood, taken around 14 days before vaccination. The receptor was isolated from a man in his forties or fifties who received an inactivated influenza vaccine.

The CDR3 loop is CATSPGTSGRYNEQFF. Written as DNA, the CDR3 is TGTGCCACCAGTCCCGGGACTAGCGGTAGATACAATGAGCAGTTCTTC. The genes are TRBV24-1 and TRBJ2-1; TRBD2 agrees at 11 bases. Germline CDR1 reads KGHDR; CDR2 reads SFDVKD. The CDR3 runs 16 residues. The V segment lost 6 bases and the J segment 4 bases; nucleotides outside the gene matches: 7.